Below are 32 T cell receptor beta chains sequenced from a single sample in a study of T cell responses to AZD1222 COVID-19 vaccine. Clones were sequenced by immunoSEQ multiplex PCR, and TCRdb holds only the in-frame ones, with some missing. The sample lists more than 85,000 clones, around 83% occurring once. The sequenced sample was peripheral blood, obtained on day 0 of AZD1222 vaccination. These receptors all come from an adult in good health.

The chain couples TRBV11-2 to TRBJ2-5, with D unclear. V gave up 1 base and J gave up 5 bases, with 14 bases separating them. Germline values: CDR1 SGHAT, CDR2 FQNNGV. This CDR3 has 15 residues. The CDR3 DNA follows: TGTGCCAGCAGCTTAGGGGCAGGCCGTGGGGAGACCCAGTACTTC. Protein: CASSLGAGRGETQYF.

The chain couples TRBV5-1 to TRBJ1-1, with D hard to call. CDR1 and CDR2 from the germline V gene are SGHRS and YFSETQ. V gave up 2 bases and J gave up 1 base, with 12 bases separating them. CDR3 length: 15 residues. The CDR3 spells CASSLRAGENTEAFF. In DNA, the CDR3 is TGCGCCAGCAGCTTAAGGGCAGGAGAGAACACTGAAGCTTTCTTT.

The chain recombines TRBV18 with TRBJ1-5, with D possibly matching TRBD1 (6 bases). Trimming removed 5 bases from V and 0 bases from J, with 11 bases in between. The CDR3 length is 15 residues. CDR1 and CDR2 from the germline V gene are KGHSH and LQKENI. The chain's CDR3 is CASSRGAGSNQPQHF. In DNA, the CDR3 is TGTGCCAGCTCAAGGGGGGCTGGTAGCAATCAGCCCCAGCATTTT.

This sequence joins TRBV6-5 and TRBJ1-4, with no clear D. The germline CDR1 and CDR2 sequences are MNHEY and SVGAGI. V lost 5 bases and J lost 8, with 12 bases in between. The CDR3 sequence is 13 residues long. CDR3 protein: CASSPARREKLFF. The CDR3, as DNA: TGTGCCAGCAGTCCTGCGCGCCGGGAAAAACTGTTTTTT.

The J gene is TRBJ2-2, the V gene TRBV11-3; 7 bases agree with TRBD1. The CDR3 is made up of 14 amino acids. The J segment lost 3 bases and the V segment lost 4 bases, leaving 2 bases of the junction unmatched. Germline CDR1 is SGHNT and CDR2 is YENEEA. The CDR3 reads CASSSGGYTGELFF. CDR3 in DNA: TGTGCCAGCAGCTCAGGGGGATACACCGGGGAGCTGTTTTTT. The variable domain in full, completed from reference TRBV11-3 and TRBJ2-2, reads EAGVVQSPRYKIIEKKQPVAFWCNPISGHNTLYWYLQNLGQGPELLIRYENEEAVDDSQLPKDRFSAERLKGVDSTLKIQPAELGDSAVYLCASSSGGYTGELFFGEGSRLTVL.

V gene TRBV28 combines with J gene TRBJ2-7, with D uncertain. The germline CDR1 and CDR2 sequences are MDHEN and SYDVKM. The V gene lost 4 bases and the J gene lost 7 bases, with 11 bases spanning the gap. The length of the CDR3 is 12 residues. CDR3 sequence (DNA): TGTGCCAGCAGTTCCCCCATGTGGGAGCAGTACTTC. As protein: CASSSPMWEQYF. The full variable domain, with the rest looked up from reference TRBV28 and TRBJ2-7, is DVKVTQSSRYLVKRTGEKVFLECVQDMDHENMFWYRQDPGLGLRLIYFSYDVKMKEKGDIPEGYSVSREKKERFSLILESASTNQTSMYLCASSSPMWEQYFGPGTRLTVT.

This rearrangement joins TRBV7-2 to TRBJ1-5, with TRBD1 as a possible D gene (6 bases). Trimming removed 1 base at V and 7 bases at J, with 14 bases between. From germline, CDR1 is SGHTA and CDR2 FQGNSA. The CDR3 covers 15 residues. CDR3 residues: CASSLVGGQWQPQHF. The CDR3 nucleotides read TGTGCCAGCAGCTTAGTTGGGGGGCAGTGGCAGCCCCAGCATTTT.

The chain carries TRBV19 and TRBJ2-1; 9 positions agree with TRBD2. This CDR3 region has 15 residues. Per germline, CDR1 LNHDA and CDR2 SQIVND (reference sequence). V was pared by 7 bases and J by 5 bases, with 9 bases of the junction left unmatched. For the CDR3, the DNA is TGTGCCAGTAAGGCAGCGGGAGGTCGACACAATGAGCAGTTCTTC. Translating it yields CASKAAGGRHNEQFF.

J is TRBJ2-7 and V is TRBV6-5, with D unresolved. Germline CDR1 reads MNHEY; CDR2 reads SVGAGI. This CDR3 contains 15 residues. The V end was cut by 4 bases, the J end by 3 bases, with 16 bases between. The CDR3: CASSSPGTSFYEQYF. CDR3 sequence (DNA): TGTGCCAGCAGTTCCCCCGGTACGAGCTTCTACGAGCAGTACTTC.

V gene TRBV24-1 combines with J gene TRBJ1-2; 7 bases agree with TRBD1. This CDR3 is 18 amino acids long. Germline V gene data show CDR1 as KGHDR and CDR2 as SFDVKD. Losses at the gene ends were 3 bases for V and 4 bases for J; bases not matched to a gene: 16. CDR3 DNA sequence: TGTGCCACCAGTGATCCGACAGGGACGGGGAACTTGGGCTATGGCTACACCTTC. Translating it yields CATSDPTGTGNLGYGYTF.

The V gene is TRBV28, the J gene TRBJ2-1; D gene uncertain. Germline V gene data show CDR1 as MDHEN and CDR2 as SYDVKM. Trimming stripped 6 bases from V and 10 bases from J, with 16 bases between. This CDR3 is 13 amino acids long. CDR3 DNA: TGTGCCAGCAGCCCGCGCGGACCCGGGGAGCAGTTCTTC. Translating gives CASSPRGPGEQFF.

Comment on this clone: Germline and junction disagree at one end, which may indicate a read error. This sequence joins TRBV2 and TRBJ2-5; D unresolved. The length of the CDR3 is 14 residues. Germline V lookup: CDR1 SNHLY, CDR2 FYNNEI. This CDR3 reads CASSDWGREEAQYF. Here the CDR3 DNA reads TGTGCCAGCAGTGATTGGGGAAGGGAAGAGGCCCAGTACTTC.

This clone is a singleton in its sample. V is TRBV7-8 and J is TRBJ1-5, with D possibly TRBD1 on 6 matching bases. CDR1 and CDR2 from the germline V gene are SGHVS and FQNEAQ. V was shortened by 5 bases and J by 0 bases, with 17 bases between the two germline ends. The CDR3 is made up of 17 amino acids. This CDR3 is CASSRFSGGYSNQPQHF. The CDR3 DNA is TGTGCCAGCAGCCGATTCAGTGGGGGCTATAGCAATCAGCCCCAGCATTTT. Full variable domain (rest looked up from reference TRBV7-8 and TRBJ1-5): GAGVSQSPRYKVAKRGQDVALRCDPISGHVSLFWYQQALGQGPEFLTYFQNEAQLDKSGLPSDRFFAERPEGSVSTLKIQRTQQEDSAVYLCASSRFSGGYSNQPQHFGDGTRLSIL.

The V and J genes are TRBV28 and TRBJ1-2; D not resolved. The CDR3 spans 15 residues. The germline V gene encodes CDR1 MDHEN and CDR2 SYDVKM. V was cut by 5 bases and J by 2 bases, with 15 bases left in between. The DNA for the CDR3 is TGTGCCAGCAGTACGATCGGGTCCGGGAACTATGGCTACACCTTC. This codes for CASSTIGSGNYGYTF.

V usage is TRBV15 and J usage is TRBJ1-3; D might be TRBD1 (5 bases). V lost 0 bases to trimming and J lost 0 bases, with 12 bases between them. CDR1 and CDR2 from the germline V gene are LNHNV and YYDKDF (reference sequence). The length of the CDR3 is 17 residues. This CDR3 reads CATSREGRASSGNTIYF. DNA of the CDR3: TGTGCCACCAGCAGAGAGGGCAGGGCCAGCTCTGGAAACACCATATATTTT.

The chain carries TRBV5-1 and TRBJ1-2; 7 bases match TRBD1. The germline gives CDR1 SGHRS, CDR2 YFSETQ. This CDR3 comprises 13 residues. Unmatched junction bases numbered 8, after V lost 1 base and J lost 11 bases. The CDR3 spells CASSLFRTGMYTF. The CDR3, as DNA: TGCGCCAGCAGCTTGTTTAGGACAGGCATGTACACCTTC.

V is TRBV6-5 and J is TRBJ1-4, with a weak D call TRBD1 (5 bases). Trimming pared 2 bases from V and 8 bases from J, leaving 9 bases between. The CDR3 has 13 amino acids. Germline loops: CDR1 MNHEY, CDR2 SVGAGI. The CDR3 is CASSYGTSEKLFF. DNA for the CDR3: TGTGCCAGCAGTTACGGGACGAGCGAAAAACTGTTTTTT.

This clone was picked up a small number of times. The V gene is TRBV21-1, the J gene TRBJ2-3; TRBD2 reflects the table's D call only, with no check against the DNA. TRBV21-1 is a documented pseudogene. This CDR3 has 16 residues. CDR3 protein: CASSNQASGGPDTQYF. The CDR3 DNA is TGTGCCAGCAGCAATCAGGCTAGCGGGGGGCCAGATACGCAGTATTTT.

The chain links TRBV20-1 to TRBJ2-5; TRBD2 matches at 9 bases. The length of the CDR3 is 15 residues. CDR1 and CDR2 (germline): DFQATT, SNEGSKA (reference sequence). With 3 bases clipped from V and 5 bases from J, the junction kept 10 bases outside the gene matches. The CDR3 protein is CSASYPGLALETQYF. CDR3 in DNA: TGCAGTGCTAGTTATCCGGGACTAGCTCTGGAGACCCAGTACTTC.

The chain has TRBV7-2 and TRBJ2-1; maybe TRBD2 (5 bases). The V end was cut by 6 bases, the J end by 0 bases, with 9 bases between. This CDR3 has 14 residues. In germline, CDR1 is SGHTA, CDR2 FQGNSA. In DNA, the CDR3 is TGTGCCAGCAGGAGGGCAGCCTCCTACAATGAGCAGTTCTTC. Amino acids: CASRRAASYNEQFF.

This chain connects TRBV7-3 to TRBJ2-3; D is ambiguous. The CDR3 is 12 amino acids. From germline, CDR1 is SGHTA and CDR2 FQGTGA. V was cut by 2 bases and J by 5 bases, with 5 bases left in between. CDR3 nucleotide sequence: TGTGCCAGCAGCTTATGGCAAGATACGCAGTATTTT. Its translation: CASSLWQDTQYF.

This rearrangement joins TRBV5-6 to TRBJ1-2; 9 positions match TRBD1. This CDR3 contains 14 residues. CDR1 and CDR2 from the germline V gene are SGHDT and YYEEEE. V shed 6 bases, J shed 3 bases, and the junction held 6 bases outside the gene matches. The DNA for the CDR3 is TGTGCCAGCACCCCGGGACAGGGTGACTATGGCTACACCTTC. Translated, it gives CASTPGQGDYGYTF.

This chain connects TRBV29-1 to TRBJ1-1; D is perhaps TRBD1 (6 bases). Germline V gives CDR1 SQVTM, CDR2 ANQGSEA. V was pared by 7 bases and J by 1 base, with 16 bases between. The CDR3 has 14 residues. This CDR3 reads CSAGRGRGNTEAFF. The CDR3 DNA reads as TGCAGCGCCGGCCGGGGGCGGGGGAACACTGAAGCTTTCTTT.

The gene calls are TRBV20-1 and TRBJ1-5; D ambiguous. The germline gives CDR1 DFQATT, CDR2 SNEGSKA (reference sequence). The CDR3 covers 13 residues. V was shortened by 3 bases and J by 5 bases, with 11 bases between the two germline ends. CDR3 sequence reads: CSASGDPYQPQHF. CDR3 coding DNA: TGCAGTGCTAGTGGGGATCCATATCAGCCCCAGCATTTT.

V and J are TRBV28 and TRBJ1-4; TRBD1 might be the D (6 bases). The CDR3 extends over 17 amino acids. Trimming shortened V by 7 bases and J by 5 bases, and 23 bases separated the two germline ends. Germline lookup yields CDR1 MDHEN and CDR2 SYDVKM. CDR3 sequence reads: CASTHGGANVRNEKLFF. The DNA of the CDR3 is TGTGCCAGCACACATGGGGGGGCCAACGTACGAAATGAAAAACTGTTTTTT. The complete variable domain, with remaining parts taken from reference TRBV28 and TRBJ1-4, reads DVKVTQSSRYLVKRTGEKVFLECVQDMDHENMFWYRQDPGLGLRLIYFSYDVKMKEKGDIPEGYSVSREKKERFSLILESASTNQTSMYLCASTHGGANVRNEKLFFGSGTQLSVL.

The CDR3 is CASSLLRESEQFF. The CDR3 DNA sequence: TGTGCCAGCAGCTTACTTCGGGAAAGCGAGCAGTTCTTC. V is TRBV7-2 and J is TRBJ2-1; D perhaps matches TRBD2 (5 bases). CDR3 length: 13 amino acids. V shed 2 bases and J shed 10 bases, with 12 bases lying between them. The germline CDR1 and CDR2 sequences are SGHTA and FQGNSA.

This chain connects TRBV6-5 to TRBJ1-4; TRBD1 aligns across 7 bases. After removal of 5 bases from V and 8 bases from J, the junction contained 11 bases not matched to a gene. This CDR3 contains 15 residues. CDR1 is MNHEY and CDR2 is SVGAGI in the germline V gene. The CDR3 reads CASSLQTGSTEKLFF. In nucleotides, the CDR3 is TGTGCCAGCAGTCTACAGACAGGGTCGACGGAAAAACTGTTTTTT.

The chain employs TRBV6-1 and TRBJ1-2; a possible D gene is TRBD1 (6 bases). This CDR3 has 15 amino acids. With 1 base removed from V and 8 bases from J, the gap between germline ends came to 17 bases. Germline V gives CDR1 MNHNS, CDR2 SASEGT. Here the CDR3 DNA reads TGTGCCAGCAGTGAAGGTGGGACACTTCCGGGCGGCTACACCTTC. Translation: CASSEGGTLPGGYTF.

This clone was counted between two and nine times. V is TRBV7-9 and J is TRBJ2-1; D is possibly TRBD2 (6 bases). Germline V gives CDR1 SEHNR, CDR2 FQNEAQ (reference sequence). The V end was cut by 3 bases, the J end by 4 bases, with 10 bases between. CDR3 length equals 14 residues. The CDR3 DNA reads as TGTGCCAGCAGCTTGGATCTAGCGTACAATGAGCAGTTCTTC. Translating it yields CASSLDLAYNEQFF.

V usage is TRBV27 and J usage is TRBJ1-3; D ambiguous. Germline V gives CDR1 MNHEY, CDR2 SMNVEV (reference sequence). CDR3 length: 14 residues. Between the trimmed V and J ends, which lost 0 bases and 3 bases, there was a span of 6 bases. The CDR3 protein is CASSLSGYGNTIYF. CDR3 bases: TGTGCCAGCAGTTTATCCGGGTATGGAAACACCATATATTTT.

The V call is TRBV6-2 or TRBV6-3, the J call TRBJ2-1, with D possibly being TRBD2 (7 bases). The CDR3 runs 16 residues. Germline CDR1 reads MNHEY; CDR2 reads SVGEGT. V lost 10 bases and J lost 0, with 19 bases in between. CDR3 coding DNA: TGTGCCACCATCCCGGGGGGCTTTGACTCCTACAATGAGCAGTTCTTC. The encoded protein is CATIPGGFDSYNEQFF.

J is TRBJ1-2 and V is TRBV19, with D maybe TRBD1 (6 bases). Looked up from germline, CDR1 is LNHDA and CDR2 is SQIVND (reference sequence). CDR3 length: 12 residues. Trimming removed 9 bases at V and 8 bases at J, with 16 bases between. Here the CDR3 DNA reads TGTGCCAGCTCTACAGGGTTTAAGGGCTACACCTTC. Translation: CASSTGFKGYTF.